This T cell receptor beta chain was recorded in a study of cytomegalovirus exposure and HLA in healthy donors. To note about this clone: What it binds is unknown.

Study-wide results and caveats: A few chains linked to CMV were shown in vitro to be specific for CMV antigens. Some V segments could not be told apart, so they were left out, TRBV6-2 and TRBV6-3 among them.

A multiplex PCR was run with 60 Vbeta primers and 13 Jbeta primers. In the study's own analysis: Per a later analysis, the number of unique TCR beta chains was some 80 million, of which 9 million to 12 million were shared. Assay used: immunoSEQ multiplex PCR; TCRdb lists only in-frame clones, some missing. That table is the source of V, J and clone size, and D and trimming were worked out from the DNA. The sample holds roughly 150,000 clones, around 80% seen once. The CDR3 runs to 15 residues. Trimming took off 3 bases at V and 2 bases at J, with 11 bases between the two ends. CDR1 is MDHEN and CDR2 is SYDVKM in the germline V gene.

J is TRBJ1-3 and V is TRBV28; D is unclear. The sequenced sample was PBMCs. The origin of this receptor is a male donor in good health and CMV-seropositive. CDR3 amino acids: CASSLGGSTGNTIYF. The CDR3 coding sequence is TGTGCCAGCAGTTTGGGAGGGTCCACTGGAAACACCATATATTTT.